The 26 T cell receptor beta chains reported below all come from one sample, sequenced in a study of blood T cell repertoires in COVID-19. The method was immunoSEQ multiplex PCR; TCRdb's version includes in-frame clones alone and lacks a portion of them. The sample lists fewer than 90,000 clones, roughly 95% occurring once. Material: peripheral blood. All receptors derive from a human donor with active COVID-19. The donor label of this sample is uncertain.

This clone showed up just once. The chain joins TRBV29-1 to TRBJ1-2, with TRBD1 identical over 7 bases. Germline CDR1 is SQVTM and CDR2 is ANQGSEA. With V trimmed by 4 bases and J by 1 base, 3 bases remained unmatched. This CDR3 has 13 amino acids. The CDR3 loop is CSVGTGRNYGYTF. The CDR3 nucleotides are TGCAGCGTTGGGACAGGCCGTAACTATGGCTACACCTTC.

This chain joins TRBV28 and TRBJ2-3; TRBD1 agrees at 7 bases. Trimming cost V 4 bases and J 2 bases; bases outside gene matches: 6. The length of the CDR3 is 15 residues. Germline lookup yields CDR1 MDHEN and CDR2 SYDVKM. CDR3 region: CASSSPGQSTDTQYF. DNA of the CDR3: TGTGCCAGCAGTTCCCCGGGACAGTCCACAGATACGCAGTATTTT.

The chain is built from TRBV19 and TRBJ2-1; the match to TRBD1 covers 9 bases. V lost 7 bases to trimming and J lost 6 bases; unmatched junction nucleotides: 10. Germline V gene lookup returns CDR1 LNHDA and CDR2 SQIVND (reference sequence). CDR3 length equals 15 residues. The CDR3 loop is CASNPRDRVSNEQFF. CDR3 nucleotides: TGTGCCAGTAACCCGCGGGACAGGGTTTCCAATGAGCAGTTCTTC.

The J gene is TRBJ2-1, the V gene TRBV6-5, with D possibly TRBD1 on 6 matching bases. V shed 6 bases and J shed 3 bases, with 6 bases lying between them. CDR3 length: 12 amino acids. Germline lookup yields CDR1 MNHEY and CDR2 SVGAGI. The CDR3 sequence is CASRGHYNEQFF. The CDR3 DNA is TGTGCCAGCAGGGGACACTACAATGAGCAGTTCTTC.

The CDR3 DNA follows: TGTGCCAGCAGCCCCCCTGGTGGGGGACACCGTTACAATGAGCAGTTCTTC. Protein sequence: CASSPPGGGHRYNEQFF. The genes are TRBV25-1 and TRBJ2-1; D may be TRBD1 (6 bases). From germline, CDR1 is MGHDK and CDR2 SYGVNS. The CDR3 runs 17 residues. With 6 bases removed from V and 4 bases from J, the gap between germline ends came to 22 bases. Full variable domain (outside the CDR3, taken from reference TRBV25-1 and TRBJ2-1): EADIYQTPRYLVIGTGKKITLECSQTMGHDKMYWYQQDPGMELHLIHYSYGVNSTEKGDLSSESTVSRIRTEHFPLTLESARPSHTSQYLCASSPPGGGHRYNEQFFGPGTRLTVL.

The rearrangement links TRBV3-1 (or the pseudogene TRBV3-2) to TRBJ1-5, with D perhaps TRBD1 (5 bases). The CDR3 covers 16 residues. CDR1 and CDR2 (germline): LGHDT, YNNKEL (reference sequence). With 0 bases removed from V and 6 bases from J, the gap between germline ends came to 15 bases. CDR3 sequence (DNA): TGTGCCAGCAGCCAAGATTGGTTGGGGGGTTCTCAGCCCCAGCATTTT. Translating it yields CASSQDWLGGSQPQHF.

The rearrangement joins TRBV5-4 to TRBJ2-7, with 7 bases lining up with TRBD2. The length of the CDR3 is 16 residues. Per the germline V gene, CDR1 is SGHNT and CDR2 is YYREEE (reference sequence). V dropped 4 bases and J dropped 2; count of bases not matched to a gene: 12. The DNA for the CDR3 is TGTGCCAGCAGCCCGGGCGGAGCGGGAAAAACCTACGAGCAGTACTTC. Its protein is CASSPGGAGKTYEQYF.

The rearrangement joins TRBV2 to TRBJ2-3; 9 bases fit TRBD2. J was trimmed by 10 bases and V by 2 bases; bases with no gene match: 13. This CDR3 is built from 16 residues. Germline lookup yields CDR1 SNHLY and CDR2 FYNNEI. The CDR3 region has the DNA TGTGCCAGCAGTGAACGGGTAGCGGGAGCTCGGGGTGCGCAGTATTTT. Translating gives CASSERVAGARGAQYF.

The rearrangement links TRBV5-1 to TRBJ1-2; 8 nucleotides match TRBD1. Germline V gene data show CDR1 as SGHRS and CDR2 as YFSETQ. The CDR3 has 19 amino acids. The J segment lost 2 bases and the V segment lost 2 bases, leaving 17 bases of the junction unmatched. DNA for the CDR3: TGCGCCAGCAGCTTACTGATTAACCTCAGGGGGCGCGCAAACTATGGCTACACCTTC. As protein: CASSLLINLRGRANYGYTF.

This chain links TRBV19 with TRBJ2-1; D might be TRBD2 (5 bases). With 0 bases removed from V and 7 bases from J, the gap between germline ends came to 13 bases. In germline, CDR1 is LNHDA, CDR2 SQIVND (reference sequence). The CDR3 is 15 amino acids. The CDR3 region is CASSIDSGMSNEQFF. The CDR3 bases are TGTGCCAGTAGTATAGACAGCGGAATGTCGAATGAGCAGTTCTTC.

This clone has more than one count but fewer than ten. The J gene is TRBJ1-1, the V gene TRBV28; D call uncertain. V lost 7 bases and J lost 4, with 13 bases in between. Germline CDR1 MDHEN, CDR2 SYDVKM. The CDR3 has 13 amino acids. The CDR3: CASNQPAGTEAFF. In nucleotides, the CDR3 is TGTGCCAGCAACCAACCGGCGGGCACTGAAGCTTTCTTT. The whole variable domain, filled in from reference TRBV28 and TRBJ1-1, reads DVKVTQSSRYLVKRTGEKVFLECVQDMDHENMFWYRQDPGLGLRLIYFSYDVKMKEKGDIPEGYSVSREKKERFSLILESASTNQTSMYLCASNQPAGTEAFFGQGTRLTVV.

The J gene is TRBJ2-1, the V gene TRBV29-1; D not resolved. The CDR3 has 14 amino acids. Germline CDR1 is SQVTM and CDR2 is ANQGSEA. V was pared by 6 bases and J by 10 bases, with 22 bases between. The DNA of the CDR3 is TGCAGCGTATTTGCACCACTTCGATCTCGGGAGCAGTTCTTC. Translation gives CSVFAPLRSREQFF.

The chain employs TRBV19 and TRBJ2-5; 8 bases map to TRBD2. The CDR3 extends over 15 amino acids. V was pared by 3 bases and J by 5 bases, with 8 bases of the junction left unmatched. Per the germline V gene, CDR1 is LNHDA and CDR2 is SQIVND (reference sequence). CDR3 amino acids: CASSISLTGGETQYF. In DNA, the CDR3 is TGTGCCAGTAGTATCTCCCTTACGGGGGGGGAGACCCAGTACTTC.

V and J are TRBV5-4 and TRBJ2-1; 12 bases map to TRBD2. CDR1 and CDR2 (germline): SGHNT, YYREEE (reference sequence). V was pared by 4 bases and J by 8 bases, with 7 bases of the junction left unmatched. This CDR3 is 15 amino acids long. This CDR3 is CASSGASGGVDEQFF. The CDR3 region has the DNA TGTGCCAGCAGCGGGGCTAGCGGGGGGGTGGATGAGCAGTTCTTC.

The CDR3 nucleotides read TGTGCCAGCAGTTTGGAGGGGCTGAGGACCCAGTACTTC. Protein product: CASSLEGLRTQYF. This chain uses TRBV28 with TRBJ2-5; possible D gene TRBD2, 6 bases. Germline V gives CDR1 MDHEN, CDR2 SYDVKM. The germline V and J ends were trimmed by 3 bases and 7 bases, with 12 bases remaining between them. CDR3 length: 13 residues.

The V and J genes are TRBV5-1 and TRBJ1-2; D gene uncertain. The CDR3 extends over 14 amino acids. Germline V gene data show CDR1 as SGHRS and CDR2 as YFSETQ. V lost 4 bases and J lost 4, with 14 bases in between. The CDR3 DNA reads as TGCGCCAGCAGCCCTACTTCTGAGAGCTATGGCTACACCTTC. Protein sequence: CASSPTSESYGYTF.

The chain links TRBV12-3 or TRBV12-4 to TRBJ1-1; unclear D gene. This CDR3 has 11 amino acids. V was clipped by 7 bases and J by 6 bases, with 9 bases between them. The CDR3 bases are TGTGCCAGCACCACTTATTCTGAAGCTTTCTTT. It codes for CASTTYSEAFF.

The J gene is TRBJ2-1, the V gene TRBV6-5; 12 bases line up with TRBD2. Germline V gene sequence: CDR1 MNHEY, CDR2 SVGAGI. V shed 6 bases and J 7 bases; nucleotides not matched to a gene: 1. The CDR3 is 13 residues long. The CDR3 sequence is CASSGLAGNEQFF. The DNA of the CDR3 is TGTGCCAGCAGCGGACTAGCGGGAAATGAGCAGTTCTTC.

The genes are TRBV21-1 and TRBJ2-2; the DNA was not used to check the table's D call, TRBD2. TRBV21-1 is a listed pseudogene. This CDR3 comprises 20 residues. This CDR3 reads CASSPVTGTSGRAPTGELFF. The CDR3 DNA reads TGTGCCAGCAGCCCCGTAACCGGGACTAGCGGGAGGGCCCCCACCGGGGAGCTGTTTTTT.

The V and J genes are TRBV2 and TRBJ2-1, with D hard to call. CDR1 is SNHLY, CDR2 FYNNEI, per germline. CDR3 length: 12 residues. Trimming stripped 5 bases from V and 7 bases from J, with 9 bases between. The CDR3 spells CASSIDWNEQFF. The CDR3 nucleotides read TGTGCCAGCAGTATCGACTGGAATGAGCAGTTCTTC.

J is TRBJ2-7 and V is TRBV9; a possible D gene is TRBD1 (6 bases). Germline V gives CDR1 SGDLS, CDR2 YYNGEE. V shed 4 bases and J shed 7 bases, with 15 bases lying between them. The CDR3 is 13 amino acids. The CDR3 loop is CASSPRGHWEQYF. The CDR3 DNA reads TGTGCCAGCAGCCCCCGGGGACATTGGGAGCAGTACTTC. Looking up the rest from reference TRBV9 and TRBJ2-7 gives the full variable domain: DSGVTQTPKHLITATGQRVTLRCSPRSGDLSVYWYQQSLDQGLQFLIQYYNGEERAKGNILERFSAQQFPDLHSELNLSSLELGDSALYFCASSPRGHWEQYFGPGTRLTVT.

This chain uses TRBV4-3 with TRBJ2-7; a weak D match, TRBD2 (7 bases). Germline values: CDR1 LGHNA, CDR2 YSLEER. V was clipped by 0 bases and J by 1 base, with 16 bases between them. CDR3 size: 17 residues. The CDR3 region is CASSQDRGGARSYEQYF. CDR3 DNA sequence: TGCGCCAGCAGCCAAGATAGGGGGGGGGCGCGTTCCTACGAGCAGTACTTC.

The CDR3 DNA sequence: TGTGCCAGCTCACGGACTAGCGGAGATACGCAGTATTTT. This codes for CASSRTSGDTQYF. The chain employs TRBV18 and TRBJ2-3; TRBD2 agrees at 10 bases. Per germline, CDR1 KGHSH and CDR2 LQKENI. The length of the CDR3 is 13 residues. The ends lost 4 bases at V and 5 bases at J; junction bases unmatched: 0. The entire variable domain, with the rest obtained from reference TRBV18 and TRBJ2-3, is as follows: NAGVMQNPRHLVRRRGQEARLRCSPMKGHSHVYWYRQLPEEGLKFMVYLQKENIIDESGMPKERFSAEFPKEGPSILRIQQVVRGDSAAYFCASSRTSGDTQYFGPGTRLTVL.

The CDR3 spells CASSWGRLSYEQYF. CDR3 nucleotides: TGTGCCAGCAGTTGGGGCAGGCTTTCCTACGAGCAGTACTTC. This chain links TRBV28 with TRBJ2-7; D is possibly TRBD1 (5 bases). V gave up 4 bases and J gave up 1 base, with 11 bases separating them. In germline, CDR1 is MDHEN, CDR2 SYDVKM. The CDR3 extends over 14 amino acids. The variable domain in full, with the rest retrieved from reference TRBV28 and TRBJ2-7, is DVKVTQSSRYLVKRTGEKVFLECVQDMDHENMFWYRQDPGLGLRLIYFSYDVKMKEKGDIPEGYSVSREKKERFSLILESASTNQTSMYLCASSWGRLSYEQYFGPGTRLTVT.

This sequence joins TRBV7-2 and TRBJ1-1; D may be TRBD1 (5 bases). V shed 5 bases and J shed 5 bases, with 12 bases lying between them. This CDR3 region has 13 residues. The germline V gene encodes CDR1 SGHTA and CDR2 FQGNSA. CDR3 sequence: CASSRDRITEAFF. The CDR3 DNA sequence: TGTGCCAGCAGCCGTGACAGAATAACTGAAGCTTTCTTT. The variable domain in full, with the rest retrieved from reference TRBV7-2 and TRBJ1-1, is GAGVSQSPSNKVTEKGKDVELRCDPISGHTALYWYRQSLGQGLEFLIYFQGNSAPDKSGLPSDRFSAERTGGSVSTLTIQRTQQEDSAVYLCASSRDRITEAFFGQGTRLTVV.

The V call is TRBV7-9, the J call TRBJ2-7; 8 bases fit TRBD1. Germline V lookup: CDR1 SEHNR, CDR2 FQNEAQ (reference sequence). This CDR3 spans 13 amino acids. The junction had 5 bases not matched to a gene; V was cut back by 7 bases and J by 3 bases. The CDR3 here is CASKQGQDYEQYF. CDR3 bases: TGTGCCAGCAAACAGGGACAGGACTACGAGCAGTACTTC. The whole variable domain, remainder taken from reference TRBV7-9 and TRBJ2-7, is DTGVSQNPRHKITKRGQNVTFRCDPISEHNRLYWYRQTLGQGPEFLTYFQNEAQLEKSRLLSDRFSAERPKGSFSTLEIQRTEQGDSAMYLCASKQGQDYEQYFGPGTRLTVT.